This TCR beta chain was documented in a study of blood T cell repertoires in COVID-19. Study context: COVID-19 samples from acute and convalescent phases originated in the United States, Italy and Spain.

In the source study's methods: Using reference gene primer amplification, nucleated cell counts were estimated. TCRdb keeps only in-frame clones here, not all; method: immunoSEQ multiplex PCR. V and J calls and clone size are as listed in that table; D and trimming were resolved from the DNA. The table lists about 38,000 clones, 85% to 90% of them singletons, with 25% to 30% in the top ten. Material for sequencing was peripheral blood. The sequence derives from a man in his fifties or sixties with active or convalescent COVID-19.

This CDR3 reads CASSFGGYPFNQPQHF. CDR3 coding DNA: TGTGCCAGCAGTTTCGGCGGGTATCCTTTCAATCAGCCCCAGCATTTT. The chain recombines TRBV27 with TRBJ1-5; D is uncertain. V was pared by 3 bases and J by 3 bases, with 15 bases between. The CDR3 loop spans 16 amino acids. The germline V gene has CDR1 MNHEY and CDR2 SMNVEV (reference sequence).